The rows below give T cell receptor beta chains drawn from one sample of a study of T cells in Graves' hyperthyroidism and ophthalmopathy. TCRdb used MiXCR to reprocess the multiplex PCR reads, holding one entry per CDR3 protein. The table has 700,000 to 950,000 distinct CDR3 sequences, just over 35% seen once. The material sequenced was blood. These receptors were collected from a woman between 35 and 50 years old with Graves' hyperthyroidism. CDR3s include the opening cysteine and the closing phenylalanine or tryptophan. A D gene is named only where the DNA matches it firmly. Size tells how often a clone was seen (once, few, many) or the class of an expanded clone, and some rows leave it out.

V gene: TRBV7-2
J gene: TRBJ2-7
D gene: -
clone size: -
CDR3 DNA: TGTGCCAGCAGCTCCACCCCGGTGCACTCGAGCTCCTACGAGCAGTACTTC
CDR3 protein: CASSSTPVHSSSYEQYF

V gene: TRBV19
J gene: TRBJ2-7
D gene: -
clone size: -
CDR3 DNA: TGTGCCAGTAGTAGGAGGACGGTTCACGAGCAGTACTTC
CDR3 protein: CASSRRTVHEQYF

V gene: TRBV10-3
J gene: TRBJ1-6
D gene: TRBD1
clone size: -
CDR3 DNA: TGTGCCACGGGACAGGGTCCCAATTCACCCCTCCACTTT
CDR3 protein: CATGQGPNSPLHF

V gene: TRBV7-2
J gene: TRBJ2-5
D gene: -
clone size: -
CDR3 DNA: TGTGCCAGCAGCTTAGCATTTGTACGGGAGACCCAGTACTTC
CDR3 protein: CASSLAFVRETQYF

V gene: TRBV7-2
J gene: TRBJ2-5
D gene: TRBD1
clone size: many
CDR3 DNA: TGTGCCAGCAGCTCGCCACAGGGGGCTGGGGAAGAGACCCAGTACTTC
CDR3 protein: CASSSPQGAGEETQYF

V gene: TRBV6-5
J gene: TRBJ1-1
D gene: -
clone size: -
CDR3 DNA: TGTGCCAGCAGTTCGTACAGGGCATCTCGGGGGGCTGAAGCTTTCTTT
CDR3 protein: CASSSYRASRGAEAFF

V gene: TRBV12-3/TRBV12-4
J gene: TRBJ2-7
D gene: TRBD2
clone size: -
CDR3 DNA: TGTGCCAGCAGTTTAGGGGCTAGCGGGAGTAACGAGCAGTACTTC
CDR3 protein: CASSLGASGSNEQYF

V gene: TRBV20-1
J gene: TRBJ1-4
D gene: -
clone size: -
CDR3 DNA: TGCAGTGCTAGAGGGGTATGGACAGCTAAGAATGAAAAACTGTTTTTT
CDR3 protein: CSARGVWTAKNEKLFF

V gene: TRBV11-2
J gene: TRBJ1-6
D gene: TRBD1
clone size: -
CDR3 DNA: TGTGCCAGCAGCTTAAGACAGGGGAGCTCCTATAATCCACCCCTCCACTTT
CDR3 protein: CASSLRQGSSYNPPLHF

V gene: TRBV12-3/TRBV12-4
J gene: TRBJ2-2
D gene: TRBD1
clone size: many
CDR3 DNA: TGTGCCAGCAGTGGGGACAGGGTGGGCACCGGGGAGCTGTTTTTT
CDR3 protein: CASSGDRVGTGELFF

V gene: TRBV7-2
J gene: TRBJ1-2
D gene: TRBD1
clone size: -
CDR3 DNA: TGTGCCAACAGCAAGACCGGGGACAGCTATGGCTACACCTTC
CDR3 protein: CANSKTGDSYGYTF

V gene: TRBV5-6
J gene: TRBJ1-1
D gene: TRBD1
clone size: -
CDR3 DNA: TGTGCCAGCAGCCAAAACGACAGGGGAGTGGACACTGAAGCTTTCTTT
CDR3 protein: CASSQNDRGVDTEAFF

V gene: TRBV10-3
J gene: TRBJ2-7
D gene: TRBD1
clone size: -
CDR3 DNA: TGTGCCATCGGGGACAGGGGGATTTACAATGAGCAGTACTTC
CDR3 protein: CAIGDRGIYNEQYF

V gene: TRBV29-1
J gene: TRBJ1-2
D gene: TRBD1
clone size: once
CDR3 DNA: TGCAGCGTCACCGGGACAGGGTTCGATGGCTACACCTTC
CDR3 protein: CSVTGTGFDGYTF

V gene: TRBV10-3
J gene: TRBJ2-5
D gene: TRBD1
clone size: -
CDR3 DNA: TGTGCCATCAGTGAGGGAAGGACGGGACAGGGTTTAGAGACCCAGTACTTC
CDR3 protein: CAISEGRTGQGLETQYF

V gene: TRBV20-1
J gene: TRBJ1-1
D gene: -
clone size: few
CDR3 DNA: TGCAGTGCTATGGGGCACAGCATGAACACTGAAGCTTTCTTT
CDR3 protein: CSAMGHSMNTEAFF

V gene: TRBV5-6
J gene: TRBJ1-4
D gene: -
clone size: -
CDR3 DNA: TGTGCCAGCAGCTGGGGGGGATTGGGCTCTAATGAAAAACTGTTTTTT
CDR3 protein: CASSWGGLGSNEKLFF

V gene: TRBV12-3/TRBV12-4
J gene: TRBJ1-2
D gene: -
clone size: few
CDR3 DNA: TGTGCCAGCAGGCGGACAGCCGGGGAGTATGGCTACACCTTC
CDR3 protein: CASRRTAGEYGYTF

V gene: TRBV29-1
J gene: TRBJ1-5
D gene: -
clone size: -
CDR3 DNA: TGCAGCGCTACAACCATGGGAGAGACCCAGCATTTT
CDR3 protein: CSATTMGETQHF

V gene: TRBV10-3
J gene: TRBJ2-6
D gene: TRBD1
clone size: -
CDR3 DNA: TGTGCCAGCAGTGAAGGGATAGCGGGACAGGGGCCCCCTGGGGCCAACGTCCTGACTTTC
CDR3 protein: CASSEGIAGQGPPGANVLTF

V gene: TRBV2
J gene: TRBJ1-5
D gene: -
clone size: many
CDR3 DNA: TGTGCCAGCAGTGAAAACCAAGACGTTCAGCCCCAGCATTTT
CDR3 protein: CASSENQDVQPQHF

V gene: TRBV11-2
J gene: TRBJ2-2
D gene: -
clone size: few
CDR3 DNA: TGTGCCAGCAGCTTAGGCGGGTCCCTCACCGGGGAGCTGTTTTTT
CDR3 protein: CASSLGGSLTGELFF

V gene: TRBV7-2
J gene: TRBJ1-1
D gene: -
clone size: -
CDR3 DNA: TGTGCCAGCAGCTTATTCGACAGACAGAACACTGAAGCTTTCTTT
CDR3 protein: CASSLFDRQNTEAFF

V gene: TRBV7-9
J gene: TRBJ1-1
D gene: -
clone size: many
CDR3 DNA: TGTGCCAGCAGCGACACTACAGCAAAGAACACTGAAGCTTTCTTT
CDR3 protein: CASSDTTAKNTEAFF

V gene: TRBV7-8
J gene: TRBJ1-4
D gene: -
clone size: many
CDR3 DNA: TGTGCCAGCAGCCTCCACCGGCTACAGGCAACTAATGAAAAACTGTTTTTT
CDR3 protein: CASSLHRLQATNEKLFF

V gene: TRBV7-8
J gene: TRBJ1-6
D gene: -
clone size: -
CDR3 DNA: TGTGCCAGCAGGGCCCGGGATCACAATTCACCCCTCCACTTT
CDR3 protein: CASRARDHNSPLHF

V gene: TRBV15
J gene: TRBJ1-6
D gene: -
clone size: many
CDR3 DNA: TGTGCCACCAGCAGCCCCGGATATTCACCCCTCCACTTT
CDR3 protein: CATSSPGYSPLHF

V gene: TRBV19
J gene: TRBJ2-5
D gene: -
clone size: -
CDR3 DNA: TGTGCCAGCAGTCGCCCGGGTAGTCGGGTCGAGACCCAGTACTTC
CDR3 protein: CASSRPGSRVETQYF

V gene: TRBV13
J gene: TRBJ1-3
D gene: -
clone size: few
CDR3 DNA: TGTGCCAGCAGAAGGAGGGGGAGCGCCTCTGGAAACACCATATATTTT
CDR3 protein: CASRRRGSASGNTIYF

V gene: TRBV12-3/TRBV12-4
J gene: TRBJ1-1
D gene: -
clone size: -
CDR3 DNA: TGTGCCAGCACCCGGGGAGGGGCGATTGGGGGGACTGAAGCTTTCTTT
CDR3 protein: CASTRGGAIGGTEAFF

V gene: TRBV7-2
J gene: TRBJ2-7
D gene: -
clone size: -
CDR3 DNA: TGCGCCAGCAGCCAATGGAGGCATTGGAGCGGAGACTACGAGCAGTACTTC
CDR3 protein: CASSQWRHWSGDYEQYF

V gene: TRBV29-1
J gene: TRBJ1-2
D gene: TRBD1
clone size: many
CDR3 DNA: TGCAGCGTTGATGGGGACAGGGGGCGGTCTGGTCAAGGCTACACCTTC
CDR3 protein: CSVDGDRGRSGQGYTF

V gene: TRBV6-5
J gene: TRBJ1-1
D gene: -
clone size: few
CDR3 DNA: TGTGCCAGCATTATACGCGGGGGAGGGGGTTTTATGAACACTGAAGCTTTCTTT
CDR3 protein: CASIIRGGGGFMNTEAFF

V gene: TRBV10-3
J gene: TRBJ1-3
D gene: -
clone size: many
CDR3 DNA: TGTGCCATCAGGGGGCGTAGAGGTGGAAACACCATATATTTT
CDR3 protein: CAIRGRRGGNTIYF

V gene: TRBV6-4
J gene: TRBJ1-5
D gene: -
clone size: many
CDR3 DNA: TGTGCCAGCAGTGACTCACCCCAGCCCCAGCATTTT
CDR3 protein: CASSDSPQPQHF

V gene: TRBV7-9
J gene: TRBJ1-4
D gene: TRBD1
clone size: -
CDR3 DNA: TGTGCCAGCAGCTCCCAAGGACAGGAGGCGGAAAAACTGTTTTTT
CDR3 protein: CASSSQGQEAEKLFF

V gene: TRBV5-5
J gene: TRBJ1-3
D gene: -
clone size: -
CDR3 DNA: TGTGCCAGCAGCCTTGGGAGGGCGTCTGGAAACACCATATATTTT
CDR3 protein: CASSLGRASGNTIYF